Listed here is a single T cell receptor beta chain. Its antigen is not identified. The source of the sample is a study of shared clonotypes between healthy human individuals. Study-wide results and caveats: Naive subsets usually exceeded memory subsets in estimated richness.

Germline lookup yields CDR1 LNHNV and CDR2 YYDKDF (reference sequence). After removal of 0 bases from V and 4 bases from J, the junction contained 9 bases not matched to a gene. This CDR3 has 16 residues. Measured with immunoSEQ multiplex PCR; TCRdb has only the in-frame clones, and not every one. Among approximately 1.5 million clones listed, roughly 98% were seen once. Into CD45RA+ naive and CD45RA-negative memory subsets, the CD4+ cells were split. Sequenced input: naive CD4+ T cells sorted from blood. Noted subset: CD45RA+ positively selected. The TCR was taken from a young man in good health. The J gene is TRBJ2-7, the V gene TRBV15; 7 bases agree with TRBD1. CDR3 bases: TGTGCCACCAGCAGAGAGTTGTCAGGGGGAAGGTACGAGCAGTACTTC. Encoded protein: CATSRELSGGRYEQYF.